This TCR beta chain was found in a study of radiotherapy plus CTLA-4 blockade in lung cancer. Germline V CDR1 and CDR2: LGHNT, FRNRAP. V gave up 1 base and J gave up 0 bases, with 16 bases separating them. The CDR3 sequence is 18 residues long. Study-level points and caveats: TCR clones of tumor origin grew in blood after radiotherapy plus ipilimumab.

As to this clone: Its target is not known.

Assay: immunoSEQ multiplex PCR; the TCRdb copy retains only in-frame clones and omits some. Of over 45,000 clones listed, under 80% were seen once; the top ten hold 16%. Source: peripheral blood, taken from a patient treated with radiotherapy plus ipilimumab. This clonotype was sampled from a human donor with non-small cell lung cancer who had a complete response to radiotherapy plus ipilimumab. This sequence joins TRBV12-5 and TRBJ2-1, with a weak D call TRBD2 (6 bases). The CDR3 is CASGLDGGFVSSYNEQFF. CDR3 coding DNA: TGTGCTAGTGGTTTGGACGGGGGATTTGTTAGCTCCTACAATGAGCAGTTCTTC.